The 11 T cell receptor beta chains below all came from one sample that was sequenced in a study of blood T cells in healthy people across ages. For the second PCR, which ran for about 6 to 11 cycles, a sample-barcoded 5' primer and a J-beta primer mix were used. TCRdb processed the 5' RACE reads anew with MiXCR; each CDR3 protein has one entry. The sample records around 800,000 distinct CDR3 sequences, about 48% being singletons. Sequenced input: blood. Receptors were obtained from a man older than 75 in good health.

This rearrangement joins TRBV28 to TRBJ2-4, with D tentatively TRBD1 (5 bases). The CDR3 extends over 13 amino acids. CDR1 is MDHEN, CDR2 SYDVKM, per germline. V shed 8 bases and J shed 7 bases, with 15 bases lying between them. CDR3 sequence (DNA): TGTGCCAGCTATTCCGACAGTCGGAACATTCAGTACTTC. Amino acids: CASYSDSRNIQYF. The full variable domain, its missing parts supplied by reference TRBV28 and TRBJ2-4, is DVKVTQSSRYLVKRTGEKVFLECVQDMDHENMFWYRQDPGLGLRLIYFSYDVKMKEKGDIPEGYSVSREKKERFSLILESASTNQTSMYLCASYSDSRNIQYFGAGTRLSVL.

The chain has TRBV29-1 and TRBJ2-1; 12 bases line up with TRBD2. The V and J ends lost 8 bases and 6 bases, in that order; junction bases with no gene match: 5. From germline, CDR1 is SQVTM and CDR2 ANQGSEA. The length of the CDR3 is 13 residues. CDR3 nucleotide sequence: TGCAGCCCGCGACTAGCGGGAGCCAATGAGCAGTTCTTC. Translating gives CSPRLAGANEQFF.

This clonotype came up many times. The rearrangement joins TRBV7-2 to TRBJ2-7, with D possibly being TRBD2 (6 bases). The CDR3 covers 13 residues. Trimming cost V 7 bases and J 7 bases, with 17 bases left between them. CDR1 and CDR2 from the germline V gene are SGHTA and FQGNSA. DNA for the CDR3: TGTGCCAGCACCCCGGGGAGGTCCCGGGAGCAGTACTTC. Amino acid sequence: CASTPGRSREQYF.

This clonotype was recorded a few times. This sequence joins TRBV28 and TRBJ1-6; D perhaps matches TRBD1 (5 bases). In germline, CDR1 is MDHEN, CDR2 SYDVKM. Trimming left V 5 bases short and J 9 bases short, with 20 bases between. The CDR3 is 16 amino acids. CDR3 sequence (DNA): TGTGCCAGCAGTCCCAATCGGCAGGGAGGAAGTTCACCCCTCCACTTT. It encodes CASSPNRQGGSSPLHF.

This clonotype came up a few times. The rearrangement links TRBV5-6 to TRBJ2-3; D might be TRBD2 (7 bases). Per the germline V gene, CDR1 is SGHDT and CDR2 is YYEEEE. The V gene lost 0 bases and the J gene lost 6 bases, with 14 bases spanning the gap. The CDR3 consists of 15 residues. The CDR3 nucleotides read TGTGCCAGCAGCTTGGCCTGGGGGGGCAGGGATACGCAGTATTTT. Its protein product is CASSLAWGGRDTQYF. The full variable domain, in which reference TRBV5-6 and TRBJ2-3 provide the parts outside the CDR3, is DAGVTQSPTHLIKTRGQQVTLRCSPKSGHDTVSWYQQALGQGPQFIFQYYEEEERQRGNFPDRFSGHQFPNYSSELNVNALLLGDSALYLCASSLAWGGRDTQYFGPGTRLTVL.

This clonotype showed up just once. The chain couples TRBV25-1 to TRBJ2-1; possible D gene TRBD2, 6 bases. The CDR3 runs 16 residues. Trimming cost V 4 bases and J 3 bases, with 16 bases left between them. Germline CDR1 reads MGHDK; CDR2 reads SYGVNS. The CDR3 bases are TGTGCCAGCAGTGGATCGGGAGCTCGTAACTACAATGAGCAGTTCTTC. Its translation is CASSGSGARNYNEQFF.

This clonotype showed up just once. V gene TRBV9 combines with J gene TRBJ2-1; D is undetermined. Germline V gene lookup returns CDR1 SGDLS and CDR2 YYNGEE. This CDR3 region has 13 residues. Trimming removed 0 bases at V and 8 bases at J, with 9 bases between. CDR3 DNA: TGTGCCAGCAGCGTAGATGGGTGGGATGAGCAGTTCTTC. It specifies CASSVDGWDEQFF.

The chain is built from TRBV24-1 and TRBJ2-1, with 7 bases aligning to TRBD1. The CDR3 loop spans 15 amino acids. The V segment lost 4 bases and the J segment 7 bases; nucleotides outside the gene matches: 9. From germline, CDR1 is KGHDR and CDR2 SFDVKD. The CDR3 sequence is CATSEGDSSWNEQFF. The CDR3, as DNA: TGTGCCACCAGTGAGGGGGACAGTTCGTGGAATGAGCAGTTCTTC.

The chain recombines TRBV20-1 with TRBJ2-1; 9 nucleotides line up with TRBD2. The germline CDR1 and CDR2 sequences are DFQATT and SNEGSKA (reference sequence). V was clipped by 1 base and J by 3 bases; unmatched bases: 7. This CDR3 region has 16 residues. The CDR3 nucleotides read TGCAGTGCTAGAGTCTCCGGGACTAGCTACTACAATGAGCAGTTCTTC. This sequence encodes CSARVSGTSYYNEQFF.

The chain has TRBV7-2 and TRBJ2-3; D might be TRBD2 (6 bases). Between the trimmed V and J ends, which lost 5 bases and 4 bases, there was a span of 19 bases. CDR1 and CDR2 from the germline V gene are SGHTA and FQGNSA. The CDR3 is 16 residues long. CDR3 DNA: TGTGCCAGCAGCCGGCGGGGCCCCCTGGGGGCAGATACGCAGTATTTT. Amino acid sequence: CASSRRGPLGADTQYF.

The chain joins TRBV18 to TRBJ1-1, with D unresolved. CDR1 and CDR2 (germline): KGHSH, LQKENI. V was shortened by 3 bases and J by 1 base, with 9 bases between the two germline ends. The CDR3 contains 14 residues. The CDR3 nucleotides are TGTGCCAGCTCACCCAACTCTGGGAACACTGAAGCTTTCTTT. Encoded protein: CASSPNSGNTEAFF. Full variable domain (rest looked up from reference TRBV18 and TRBJ1-1): NAGVMQNPRHLVRRRGQEARLRCSPMKGHSHVYWYRQLPEEGLKFMVYLQKENIIDESGMPKERFSAEFPKEGPSILRIQQVVRGDSAAYFCASSPNSGNTEAFFGQGTRLTVV.